The text below deals with one TCR beta chain. Antigen: not known. This sample is part of a study of identical twins. Study findings and constraints: Findings came from cross-sectional statistics, without long-term follow-up of donors. Monozygotic twins shared more out-of-frame TCR alpha than recombination models predicted.

Template switching created a universal primer site, and the cDNA included unique molecular identifiers. TCRdb recomputed calls from the 5' RACE reads with MiXCR, one row per CDR3 protein. The data contain roughly 1.6 million distinct CDR3 sequences, about 32% of them singletons. CDR3 size: 15 residues. The germline V gene encodes CDR1 MNHNS and CDR2 SASEGT. Trimming at V came to 6 bases and at J to 7 bases, leaving 12 bases not matched to a gene. The V call is TRBV6-1, the J call TRBJ1-2, with TRBD1 matching 9 bases. This clonotype originated in a newborn girl in good health. What was sequenced was cord blood. The CDR3 spells CASRGPGTGPSGYTF. The DNA for the CDR3 is TGTGCCAGCAGGGGACCCGGGACAGGGCCGTCTGGCTACACCTTC.